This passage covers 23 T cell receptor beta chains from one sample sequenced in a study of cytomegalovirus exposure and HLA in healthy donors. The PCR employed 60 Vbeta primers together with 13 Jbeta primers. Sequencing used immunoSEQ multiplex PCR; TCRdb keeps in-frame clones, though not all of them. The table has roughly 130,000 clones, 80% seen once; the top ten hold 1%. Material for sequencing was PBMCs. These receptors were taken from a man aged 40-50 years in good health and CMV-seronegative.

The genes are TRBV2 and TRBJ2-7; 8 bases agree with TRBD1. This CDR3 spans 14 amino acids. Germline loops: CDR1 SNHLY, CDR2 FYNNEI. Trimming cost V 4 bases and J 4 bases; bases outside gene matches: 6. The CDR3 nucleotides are TGTGCCAGCAGTGGGGTTGGACAGGGATACGAGCAGTACTTC. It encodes CASSGVGQGYEQYF.

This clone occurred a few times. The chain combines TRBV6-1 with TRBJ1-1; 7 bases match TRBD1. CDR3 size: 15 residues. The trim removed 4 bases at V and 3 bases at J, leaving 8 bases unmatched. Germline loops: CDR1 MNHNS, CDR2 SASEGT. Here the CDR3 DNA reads TGTGCCAGCAGTGTTACAGGGGTTCGGGACACTGAAGCTTTCTTT. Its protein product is CASSVTGVRDTEAFF.

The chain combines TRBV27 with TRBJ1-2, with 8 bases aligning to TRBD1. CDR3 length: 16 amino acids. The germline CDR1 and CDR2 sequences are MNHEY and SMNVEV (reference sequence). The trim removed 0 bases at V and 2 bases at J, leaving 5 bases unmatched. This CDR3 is CASSLSWQGANYGYTF. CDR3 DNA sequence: TGTGCCAGCAGTTTATCGTGGCAGGGGGCGAACTATGGCTACACCTTC.

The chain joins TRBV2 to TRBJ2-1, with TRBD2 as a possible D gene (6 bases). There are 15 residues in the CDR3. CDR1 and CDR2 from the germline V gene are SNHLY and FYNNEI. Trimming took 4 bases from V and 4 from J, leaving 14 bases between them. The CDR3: CASSVILALYNEQFF. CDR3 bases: TGTGCCAGCAGTGTAATACTAGCTTTATACAATGAGCAGTTCTTC.

This CDR3 is CASSQESLALPQHF. In DNA form, the CDR3 reads TGCGCCAGCAGCCAAGAGAGCCTAGCTCTGCCCCAGCATTTT. The chain is built from TRBV4-1 and TRBJ1-5; D gene unclear. In germline, CDR1 is MGHRA, CDR2 YSYEKL. This CDR3 comprises 14 residues. Between the trimmed V and J ends, which lost 0 bases and 9 bases, there was a span of 12 bases.

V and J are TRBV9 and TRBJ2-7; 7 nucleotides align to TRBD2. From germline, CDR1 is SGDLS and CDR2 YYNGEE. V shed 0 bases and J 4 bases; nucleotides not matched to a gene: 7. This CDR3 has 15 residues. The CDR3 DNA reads TGTGCCAGCAGCGTAGGTTGGGGAGGGCCGTACGAGCAGTACTTC. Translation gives CASSVGWGGPYEQYF.

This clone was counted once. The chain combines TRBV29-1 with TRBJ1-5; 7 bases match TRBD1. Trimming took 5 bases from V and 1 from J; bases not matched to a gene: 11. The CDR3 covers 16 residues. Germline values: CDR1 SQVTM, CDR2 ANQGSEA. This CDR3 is CSVSLRGTGSNQPQHF. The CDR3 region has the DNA TGCAGCGTTTCTCTCAGGGGGACCGGAAGCAATCAGCCCCAGCATTTT.

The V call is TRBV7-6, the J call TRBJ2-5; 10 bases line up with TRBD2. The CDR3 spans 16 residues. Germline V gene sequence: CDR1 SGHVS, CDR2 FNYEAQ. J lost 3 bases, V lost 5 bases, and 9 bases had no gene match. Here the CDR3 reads CASSTWTSGKKETQYF. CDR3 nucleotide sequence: TGTGCCAGCAGCACCTGGACTAGCGGAAAAAAAGAGACCCAGTACTTC.

The CDR3 protein is CASSLLGTANEKLFF. The CDR3 nucleotides read TGTGCCAGCAGTTTGTTAGGGACAGCTAATGAAAAACTGTTTTTT. The V call is TRBV27, the J call TRBJ1-4; 7 nucleotides align to TRBD1. V gave up 3 bases and J gave up 3 bases; unmatched junction bases: 4. Germline V gene sequence: CDR1 MNHEY, CDR2 SMNVEV (reference sequence). CDR3 length: 15 amino acids.

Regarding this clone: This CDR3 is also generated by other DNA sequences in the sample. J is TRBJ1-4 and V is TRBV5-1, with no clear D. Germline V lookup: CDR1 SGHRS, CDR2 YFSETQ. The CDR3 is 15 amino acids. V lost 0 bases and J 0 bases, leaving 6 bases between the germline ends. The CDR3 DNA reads TGCGCCAGCAGCTTGGCGGGTGCAACTAATGAAAAACTGTTTTTT. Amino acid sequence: CASSLAGATNEKLFF.

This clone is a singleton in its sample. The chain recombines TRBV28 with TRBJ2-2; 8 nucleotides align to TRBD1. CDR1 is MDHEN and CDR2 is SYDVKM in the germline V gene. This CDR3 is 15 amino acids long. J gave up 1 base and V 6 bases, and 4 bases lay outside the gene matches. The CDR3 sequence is CASSPGQVNTGELFF. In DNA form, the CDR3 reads TGTGCCAGCAGCCCGGGACAGGTGAACACCGGGGAGCTGTTTTTT.

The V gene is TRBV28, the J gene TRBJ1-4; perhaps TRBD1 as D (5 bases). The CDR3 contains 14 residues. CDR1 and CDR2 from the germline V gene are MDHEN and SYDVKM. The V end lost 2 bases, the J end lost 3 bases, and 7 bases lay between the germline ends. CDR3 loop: CASSLQGSNEKLFF. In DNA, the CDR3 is TGTGCCAGCAGTTTACAGGGTTCTAATGAAAAACTGTTTTTT.

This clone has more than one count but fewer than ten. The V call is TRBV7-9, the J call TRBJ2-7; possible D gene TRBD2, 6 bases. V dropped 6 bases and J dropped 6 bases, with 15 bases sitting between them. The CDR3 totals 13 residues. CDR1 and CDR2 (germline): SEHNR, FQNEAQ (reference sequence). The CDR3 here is CASRSTRDSEQYF. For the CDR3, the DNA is TGTGCCAGCAGAAGCACCCGGGACTCCGAGCAGTACTTC.

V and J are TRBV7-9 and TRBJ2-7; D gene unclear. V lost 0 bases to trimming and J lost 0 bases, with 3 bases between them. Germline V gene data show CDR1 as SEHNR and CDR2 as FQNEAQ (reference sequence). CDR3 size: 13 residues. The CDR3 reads CASSLAASYEQYF. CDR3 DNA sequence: TGTGCCAGCAGCTTAGCAGCCTCCTACGAGCAGTACTTC.

As DNA, the CDR3 is TGTGCCAGCAGTTACGGGACAGGGGCAGACGGTTCACCCCTCCACTTT. Its protein product is CASSYGTGADGSPLHF. V gene TRBV6-5 combines with J gene TRBJ1-6; 10 positions match TRBD1. The CDR3 consists of 16 residues. From germline, CDR1 is MNHEY and CDR2 SVGAGI. V was clipped by 2 bases and J by 9 bases; unmatched bases: 7.

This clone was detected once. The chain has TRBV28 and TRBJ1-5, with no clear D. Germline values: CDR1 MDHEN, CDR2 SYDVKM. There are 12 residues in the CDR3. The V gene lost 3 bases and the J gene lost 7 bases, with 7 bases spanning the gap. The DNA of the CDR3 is TGTGCCAGCAGTTTGATGAGACAGCCCCAGCATTTT. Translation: CASSLMRQPQHF.

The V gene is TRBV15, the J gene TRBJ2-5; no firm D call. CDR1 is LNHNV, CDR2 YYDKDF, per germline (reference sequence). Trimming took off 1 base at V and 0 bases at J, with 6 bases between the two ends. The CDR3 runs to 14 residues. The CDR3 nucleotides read TGTGCCACCAGCAGAGGAATAGACCAAGAGACCCAGTACTTC. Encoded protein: CATSRGIDQETQYF. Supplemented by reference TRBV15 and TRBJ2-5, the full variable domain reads DAMVIQNPRYQVTQFGKPVTLSCSQTLNHNVMYWYQQKSSQAPKLLFHYYDKDFNNEADTPDNFQSRRPNTSFCFLDIRSPGLGDTAMYLCATSRGIDQETQYFGPGTRLLVL.

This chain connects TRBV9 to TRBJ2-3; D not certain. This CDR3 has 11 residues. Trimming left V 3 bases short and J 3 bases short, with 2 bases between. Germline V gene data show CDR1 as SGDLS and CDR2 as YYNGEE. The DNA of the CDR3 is TGTGCCAGCAGCGCGACAGATACGCAGTATTTT. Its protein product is CASSATDTQYF.

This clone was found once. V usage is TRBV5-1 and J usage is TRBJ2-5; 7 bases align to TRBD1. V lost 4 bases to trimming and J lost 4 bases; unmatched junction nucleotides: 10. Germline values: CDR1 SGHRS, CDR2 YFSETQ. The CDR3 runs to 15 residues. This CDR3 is CASSVYDRDRETQYF. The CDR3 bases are TGCGCCAGCAGCGTATACGACAGGGATCGAGAGACCCAGTACTTC.

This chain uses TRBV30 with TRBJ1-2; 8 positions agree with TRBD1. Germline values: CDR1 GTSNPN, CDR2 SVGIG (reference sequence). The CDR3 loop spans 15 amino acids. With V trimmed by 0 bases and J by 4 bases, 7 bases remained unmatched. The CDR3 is CAWSVDRAASYGYTF. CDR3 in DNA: TGTGCCTGGAGTGTGGACAGGGCCGCGAGCTATGGCTACACCTTC.

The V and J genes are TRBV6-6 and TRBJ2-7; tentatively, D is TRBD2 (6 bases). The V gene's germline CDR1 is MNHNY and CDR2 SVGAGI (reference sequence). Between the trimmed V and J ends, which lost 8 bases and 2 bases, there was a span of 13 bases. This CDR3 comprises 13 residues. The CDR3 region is CASSRDGAYEQYF. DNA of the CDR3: TGTGCCAGCTCGCGGGACGGAGCCTACGAGCAGTACTTC.

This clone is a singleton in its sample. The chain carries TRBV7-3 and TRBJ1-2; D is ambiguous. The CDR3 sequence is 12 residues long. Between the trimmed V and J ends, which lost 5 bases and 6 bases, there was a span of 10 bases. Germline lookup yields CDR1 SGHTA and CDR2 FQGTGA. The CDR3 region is CASSANLHGYTF. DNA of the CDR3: TGTGCCAGCAGCGCTAACCTTCATGGCTACACCTTC. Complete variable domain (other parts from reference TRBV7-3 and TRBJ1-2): GAGVSQTPSNKVTEKGKYVELRCDPISGHTALYWYRQSLGQGPEFLIYFQGTGAADDSGLPNDRFFAVRPEGSVSTLKIQRTERGDSAVYLCASSANLHGYTFGSGTRLTVV.

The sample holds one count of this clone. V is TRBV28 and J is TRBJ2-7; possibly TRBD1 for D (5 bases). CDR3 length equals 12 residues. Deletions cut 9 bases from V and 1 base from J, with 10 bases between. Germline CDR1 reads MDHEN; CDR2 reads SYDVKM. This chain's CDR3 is CARTGRSYEQYF. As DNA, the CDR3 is TGTGCCAGAACAGGTAGGTCCTACGAGCAGTACTTC.